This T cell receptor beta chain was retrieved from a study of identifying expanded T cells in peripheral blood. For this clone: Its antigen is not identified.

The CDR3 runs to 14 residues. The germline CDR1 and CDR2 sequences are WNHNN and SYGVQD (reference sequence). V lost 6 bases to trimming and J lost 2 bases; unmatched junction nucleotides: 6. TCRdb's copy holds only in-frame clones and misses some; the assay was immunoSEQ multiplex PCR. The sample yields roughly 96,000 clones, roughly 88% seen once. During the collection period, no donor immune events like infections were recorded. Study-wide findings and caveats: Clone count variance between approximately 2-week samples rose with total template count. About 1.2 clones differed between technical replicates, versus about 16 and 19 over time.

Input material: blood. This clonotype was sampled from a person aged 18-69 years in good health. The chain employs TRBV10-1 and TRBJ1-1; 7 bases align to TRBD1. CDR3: CASSQGEKNTEAFF. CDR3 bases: TGCGCCAGCAGCCAGGGGGAAAAAAACACTGAAGCTTTCTTT.